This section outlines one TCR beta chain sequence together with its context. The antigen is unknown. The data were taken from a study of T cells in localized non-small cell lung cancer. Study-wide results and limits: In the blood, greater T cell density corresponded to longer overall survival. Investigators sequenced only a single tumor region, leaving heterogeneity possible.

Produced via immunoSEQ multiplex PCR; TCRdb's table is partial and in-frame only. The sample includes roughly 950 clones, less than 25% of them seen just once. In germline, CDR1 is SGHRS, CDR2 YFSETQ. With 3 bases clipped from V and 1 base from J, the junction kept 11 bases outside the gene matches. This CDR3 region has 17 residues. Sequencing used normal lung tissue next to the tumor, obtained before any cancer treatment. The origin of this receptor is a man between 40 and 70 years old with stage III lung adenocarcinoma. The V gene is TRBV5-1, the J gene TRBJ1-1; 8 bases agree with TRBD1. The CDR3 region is CASSSLWTGMGNTEAFF. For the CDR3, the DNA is TGCGCCAGCAGCTCCCTATGGACAGGGATGGGGAACACTGAAGCTTTCTTT.